These 2 T cell receptor beta chains share one sample of origin, sequenced in a study of blood T cell repertoires in COVID-19. The data were produced by immunoSEQ multiplex PCR, yet TCRdb's version contains in-frame clones alone and is incomplete. The sample contains some 69,000 clones, around 77% of which appear only once. Sequenced sample: peripheral blood. These receptor sequences come from a man aged 60-69 years with acute or convalescent COVID-19.

The rearrangement joins TRBV10-3 to TRBJ1-2; 7 bases map to TRBD1. The germline gives CDR1 ENHRY, CDR2 SYGVKD. This CDR3 has 14 amino acids. The J segment lost 1 base and the V segment lost 4 bases, leaving 3 bases of the junction unmatched. CDR3 nucleotide sequence: TGTGCCATCAGTGTACAGGGGATTAACTATGGCTACACCTTC. Encoded protein: CAISVQGINYGYTF.

This chain connects TRBV7-2 to TRBJ2-7; 7 nucleotides match TRBD2. Germline V gene lookup returns CDR1 SGHTA and CDR2 FQGNSA. V shed 1 base and J 7 bases; nucleotides not matched to a gene: 7. There are 14 residues in the CDR3. CDR3 in DNA: TGTGCCAGCAGCTTAGGGGAGGGTCGGGGTGAGCAGTACTTC. It codes for CASSLGEGRGEQYF.